The entry below describes one T cell receptor beta chain. The target antigen is unknown. Germline is not matched at one junction end, which may reflect a read error. The CDR3 spans 14 residues. Germline lookup yields CDR1 SGHAT and CDR2 FQNNGV. These data belong to a study of tumor and adjacent non-tumor tissue in lung cancer. Study summary: The cohort had 12 to 13 adenocarcinoma, 2 squamous cell and 1 small cell patients. Regarding the study as a whole: Top 100 clones took a larger repertoire share in normal lung. Patients with more diverse tumor TCRs had worse survival.

The library came from three nested PCR rounds adapted from ARM-PCR protocols. One entry per CDR3 protein, called by TCRdb with MiXCR from the multiplex PCR reads. This table has almost 75,000 distinct CDR3 sequences, approximately 68% appearing once. RNA was extracted from bulk tissue without any cell sorting. The normal lung tissue was taken more than 3 cm from the tumor edge. Between August and November 2014, newly diagnosed, chemotherapy-naive lung cancer patients underwent thoracic surgery in China. The material sequenced was distant non-tumor lung tissue. The rearrangement joins TRBV11-2 to TRBJ2-7, with 8 nucleotides matching TRBD1. This clonotype was sampled from a woman in her 50s with non-small cell lung cancer. The DNA of the CDR3 is TGTGCCAGCAGCTCGGGACAGGTCTCGTCAGAGCACTACTTC. Its protein is CASSSGQVSSEHYF.